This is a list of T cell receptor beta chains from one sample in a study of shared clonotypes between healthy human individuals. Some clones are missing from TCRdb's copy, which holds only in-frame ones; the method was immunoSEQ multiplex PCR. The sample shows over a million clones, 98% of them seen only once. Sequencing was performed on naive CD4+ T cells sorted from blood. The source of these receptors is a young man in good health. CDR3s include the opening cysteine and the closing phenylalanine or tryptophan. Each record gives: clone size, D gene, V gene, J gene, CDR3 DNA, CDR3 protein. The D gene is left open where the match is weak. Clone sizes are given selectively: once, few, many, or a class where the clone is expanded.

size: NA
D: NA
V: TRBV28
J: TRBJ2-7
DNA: TGTGCCAGCAGAGGAGTCTACGAGCAGTACTTC
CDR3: CASRGVYEQYF

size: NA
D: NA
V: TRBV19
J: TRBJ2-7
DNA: TGTGCCAGTAGTTACTCGGCAGGGACCTACGAGCAGTACTTC
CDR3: CASSYSAGTYEQYF

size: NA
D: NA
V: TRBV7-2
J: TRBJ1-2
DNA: TGTGCCAGCAGCTTAGCTCCGGCAGGTGGGCGGGCTTCCTCCTATGGCTACACCTTC
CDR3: CASSLAPAGGRASSYGYTF

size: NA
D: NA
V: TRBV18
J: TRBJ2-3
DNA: TGTGCCAGCTCACCATACCCTAGCACAGATACGCAGTATTTT
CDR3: CASSPYPSTDTQYF

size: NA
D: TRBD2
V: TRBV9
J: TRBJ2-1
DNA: TGTGCCAGCAGCCCCGAAGCGGGAGGGTTCGGAAATGAGCAGTTCTTC
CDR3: CASSPEAGGFGNEQFF

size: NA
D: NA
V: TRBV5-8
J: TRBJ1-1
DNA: NA
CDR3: CASILGLMNTEAFF

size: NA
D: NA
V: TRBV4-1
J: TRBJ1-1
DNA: TGCGCCAGCAGCCAACCCACGCGGATGGGACGTTCGAACACTGAAGCTTTCTTT
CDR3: CASSQPTRMGRSNTEAFF

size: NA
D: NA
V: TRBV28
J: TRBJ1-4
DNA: TGTGCCAGCAGTTCTTCAGGGGACACTAATGAAAAACTGTTTTTT
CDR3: CASSSSGDTNEKLFF

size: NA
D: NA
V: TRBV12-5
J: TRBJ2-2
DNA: TGTGCTAGCGCTCCGGGACCTTCGAGTGGATTGAACACCGGGGAGCTGTTTTTT
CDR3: CASAPGPSSGLNTGELFF

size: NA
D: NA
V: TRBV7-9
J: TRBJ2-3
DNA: TGTGCCAGCAGCTTCAGAGGGGGGACAGATACGCAGTATTTT
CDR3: CASSFRGGTDTQYF

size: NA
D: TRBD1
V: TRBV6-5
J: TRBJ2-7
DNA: TGTGCCAGCAGTTTCAGAGACAGGGGCCACGAGCAGTACTTC
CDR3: CASSFRDRGHEQYF

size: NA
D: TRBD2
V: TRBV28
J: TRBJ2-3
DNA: TGTGCCAGCAGTTCCCCTGGCGGGAGTATGACAGATACGCAGTATTTT
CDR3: CASSSPGGSMTDTQYF

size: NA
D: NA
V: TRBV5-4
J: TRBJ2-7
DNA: TGTGCCAGCAGCCTGGACTTCGCCTACGAGCAGTACTTC
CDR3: CASSLDFAYEQYF

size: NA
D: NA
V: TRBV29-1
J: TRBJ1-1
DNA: TGCAGCGTTGAGGGGAAAATGAACACTGAAGCTTTCTTT
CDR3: CSVEGKMNTEAFF

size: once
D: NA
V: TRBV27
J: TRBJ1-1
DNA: TGTGCCAGCAGTTTTCTCGGTCCAGGTGAAGCTTTCTTT
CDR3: CASSFLGPGEAFF

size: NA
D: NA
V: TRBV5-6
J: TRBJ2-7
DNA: TGTGCCAGCAGCTTGAGGGGGGGACCCCTGAACGAGCAGTACTTC
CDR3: CASSLRGGPLNEQYF

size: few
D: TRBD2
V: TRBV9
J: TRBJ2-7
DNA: TGTGCCAGCAGCGTAGAAGCGGGAGGCTACGAGCAGTACTTC
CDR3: CASSVEAGGYEQYF

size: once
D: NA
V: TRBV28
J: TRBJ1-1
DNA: TGTGCCAGCAACACGGGGGCTGCGAACACTGAAGCTTTCTTT
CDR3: CASNTGAANTEAFF

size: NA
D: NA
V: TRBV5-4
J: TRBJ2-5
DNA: TGTGCCAGCAGCTTGTACGGAAGGGAGACCCAGTACTTC
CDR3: CASSLYGRETQYF

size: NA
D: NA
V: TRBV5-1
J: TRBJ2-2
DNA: TGCGCCAGCAGCTTGGCCGGGACACCGGGGACCGGGGAGCTGTTTTTT
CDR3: CASSLAGTPGTGELFF

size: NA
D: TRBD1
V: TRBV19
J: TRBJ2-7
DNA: TGTGCCAGTAGTCGGACAGGCCTGGGCTACGAGCAGTACTTC
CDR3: CASSRTGLGYEQYF

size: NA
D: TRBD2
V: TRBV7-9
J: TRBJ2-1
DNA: TGTGCCAGCAGCTCGGGACTAGTGCCCCCGTTCTTC
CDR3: CASSSGLVPPFF

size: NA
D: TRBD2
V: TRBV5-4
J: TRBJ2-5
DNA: TGTGCCAGCAGCTTTCCTAGCGGGAGCACTGAGACCCAGTACTTC
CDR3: CASSFPSGSTETQYF

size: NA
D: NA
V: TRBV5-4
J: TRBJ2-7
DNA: TGTGCCAGCAGCTTGGAGGGGAGGCACGAGCAGTACTTC
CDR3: CASSLEGRHEQYF

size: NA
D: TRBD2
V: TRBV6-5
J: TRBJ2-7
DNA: TGTGCCAGCAGTTACGGTGGGCCTAGCGGAGTCTACGAGCAGTACTTC
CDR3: CASSYGGPSGVYEQYF